A selection of T cell receptor beta chains follows, all from one sample in a study of PD-L1 blockade in urothelial cancer. TCRdb's table, derived via immunoSEQ multiplex PCR, lists solely in-frame clones and lacks some. The sample yields some 71,000 clones, approximately 83% seen once. Sequences were derived from PBMCs, sampled around atezolizumab (anti-PD-L1) treatment. Receptor source: a man between 60 and 75 years old with urothelial cancer. The CDR3 runs from the conserved cysteine through the conserved F or W. The order of the fields is D gene, V gene, J gene, clone size, CDR3 DNA, CDR3 protein. D genes are given only for firm matches. Size tells how often a clone was seen (once, few, many) or the class of an expanded clone, and some rows leave it out.

TRBD1	TRBV10-3	TRBJ2-3	-	TGTGCCATCAGCGACAGGGCGTCAGATACGCAGTATTTT	CAISDRASDTQYF
TRBD2	TRBV12-5	TRBJ2-5	once	TGTGCTAGTGGTCCGCGGGGAGGGCAAGAGACCCAGTACTTC	CASGPRGGQETQYF
TRBD2	TRBV7-9	TRBJ2-7	-	TGTGCCAGCAGCTTAGGCGCGGGGGGGACCTCCTACGAGCAGTACTTC	CASSLGAGGTSYEQYF
TRBD1	TRBV28	TRBJ1-2	-	TGTGCCAGCAGTACAGAGGTGGGACAGCAGGGGTCTGGCTACACCTTC	CASSTEVGQQGSGYTF
TRBD2	TRBV18	TRBJ2-3	-	TGTGCCAGCTCAAGGCCCGCTAGCGGGGCAGATACGCAGTATTTT	CASSRPASGADTQYF
-	TRBV7-9	TRBJ1-3	-	TGTGCCAGCAGCTTAAACAGTGGAAACACCATATATTTT	CASSLNSGNTIYF
-	TRBV9	TRBJ1-3	-	TGTGCCAGCAGCCTACGCTCAGGGGCTGCTGGAAACACCATATATTTT	CASSLRSGAAGNTIYF
TRBD2	TRBV27	TRBJ2-2	-	TGTGCCAGCAGTTTATCACTAGCGGGGGGGGCCGGGGAGCTGTTTTTT	CASSLSLAGGAGELFF
TRBD1	TRBV19	TRBJ2-3	-	TGTGCCAGTAGTCCGGGACAGTCTGAGGCAGATACGCAGTATTTT	CASSPGQSEADTQYF
-	TRBV11-2	TRBJ1-3	few	TGTGCCAGCAGACTAAGCCGGGGTCCTGGAAACACCATATATTTT	CASRLSRGPGNTIYF
-	TRBV6-1	TRBJ1-3	-	TGTGCCAGCAGTGAAGTAGGGACACTTCTCCACACCATATATTTT	CASSEVGTLLHTIYF
-	TRBV29-1	TRBJ1-1	-	TGCAGCGTTGAAGATTACAGGGAGGGAACTGAAGCTTTCTTT	CSVEDYREGTEAFF
TRBD2	TRBV6-5	TRBJ2-5	-	TGTGCCAGCAGTTACCGTTCAGGCGGGGGAGGTGAGACCCAGTACTTC	CASSYRSGGGGETQYF
TRBD2	TRBV2	TRBJ2-1	-	TGTGCCAGCAGTCCTAAGGGACTAGCGGGGGACCCGAGCTCCTACAATGAGCAGTTCTTC	CASSPKGLAGDPSSYNEQFF
TRBD2	TRBV5-4	TRBJ2-7	once	TGTGCCAGCAGCCGGGGGGAGAACCCCTACGAGCAGTACTTC	CASSRGENPYEQYF
-	TRBV21-1	TRBJ2-5	-	TGTGCCAGCAGCAAAGGGACAGATACACAAGAGACCCAGTACTTC	CASSKGTDTQETQYF
-	TRBV4-2	TRBJ2-7	-	TGTGCCAGCAGCCTCGAAATTTCAAGCCCCTACGAGCAGTACTTC	CASSLEISSPYEQYF
-	TRBV5-1	TRBJ2-2	-	TGCGCCAGCAGCTTGACCGGCCAGGGGTACACCGGGGAGCTGTTTTTT	CASSLTGQGYTGELFF
TRBD1	TRBV15	TRBJ1-6	-	TGTGCCACCAGCAGAGAGGGGACAGGGTCCTCACCCCTCCACTTT	CATSREGTGSSPLHF
-	TRBV2	TRBJ2-7	-	TGTGCCAGCGGTCAGCAACTATCGGGCGAGCAGTACTTC	CASGQQLSGEQYF
TRBD2	TRBV19	TRBJ2-1	-	TGTGCCAGTAGTATAGGGGAGGGGAGAGCATACAATGAGCAGTTCTTC	CASSIGEGRAYNEQFF
TRBD1	TRBV5-1	TRBJ1-1	few	TGCGCCAGCAGCTTGGCGGGACAGGGTGAAGCTTTCTTT	CASSLAGQGEAFF
TRBD1	TRBV15	TRBJ2-3	-	TGTGCCACCAGCAGAAAAGGTACAGGGGTAACAGATACGCAGTATTTT	CATSRKGTGVTDTQYF
-	TRBV5-1	TRBJ1-4	-	TGCGCCAGCAGCGGGGAGGACCATGAAAAACTGTTTTTT	CASSGEDHEKLFF
-	TRBV11-2	TRBJ1-5	-	TGTGCCAGCAGCTTAGGCGGAGATCAGCCCCAGCATTTT	CASSLGGDQPQHF
-	TRBV7-9	TRBJ1-6	-	TGTGCCAGCAGCAGCGGACGGCTGAGCTCCTATAATTCACCCCTCCACTTT	CASSSGRLSSYNSPLHF
TRBD2	TRBV6-6	TRBJ2-5	-	TGTGCCAGCAGTTACAAGGGGCAGGGAGGGCAAGAGACCCAGTACTTC	CASSYKGQGGQETQYF
-	TRBV5-4	TRBJ2-5	-	TGTGCCAGCAGCACCGGGACACTCCAAGAGACCCAGTACTTC	CASSTGTLQETQYF
TRBD2	TRBV7-6	TRBJ2-7	-	TGTGCCAGCAGCCTTAGCGGGGGGGCCTACGAGCAGTACTTC	CASSLSGGAYEQYF
TRBD2	TRBV7-2	TRBJ2-1	-	TGTGCCAGCAGCTCAACTAGCGGGGGCTACAATGAGCAGTTCTTC	CASSSTSGGYNEQFF
-	TRBV19	TRBJ1-5	-	TGTGCCAGTAGTATTTTAGAGTTCTATAGCAATCAGCCCCAGCATTTT	CASSILEFYSNQPQHF
-	TRBV5-5	TRBJ1-5	-	TGTGCCAGCAGCTTGCAGGGATTGGGCAATCAGCCCCAGCATTTT	CASSLQGLGNQPQHF
TRBD2	TRBV28	TRBJ2-3	-	TGTGCCAGCAGTCAAGCGGGGTTGAGGCATACGCAGTATTTT	CASSQAGLRHTQYF
TRBD1	TRBV14	TRBJ2-2	-	TGTGCCAGCAGCCGCCGACAGGGAACGACCGGGGAGCTGTTTTTT	CASSRRQGTTGELFF
-	TRBV6-1	TRBJ2-1	-	TGTGCCGTCGGCGGGCGGCCCAATGAGCAGTTCTTC	CAVGGRPNEQFF
-	TRBV5-1	TRBJ1-4	-	TGCGCCAGCAGCTTGGTTCCTGGAGTGGAAAAACTGTTTTTT	CASSLVPGVEKLFF
TRBD1	TRBV30	TRBJ2-7	-	TGTGCCTACTCCGGGACAGGGAGCTACGAGCAGTACTTC	CAYSGTGSYEQYF
-	TRBV5-4	TRBJ2-5	-	TGTGCCAGCAGCCCGGACATCTCACAAGAGACCCAGTACTTC	CASSPDISQETQYF
TRBD2	TRBV5-5	TRBJ2-5	-	TGTGCCAGCAGCTTACCAGCGGGGGGGCGTGAGACCCAGTACTTC	CASSLPAGGRETQYF
-	TRBV11-1	TRBJ1-1	-	TGTGCCAGCAGTTACGGACTCGACACTGAAGCTTTCTTT	CASSYGLDTEAFF
TRBD1	TRBV7-9	TRBJ1-2	-	TGTGCCAGCAGCCCGACAGGGGCGTTTGACTATGGCTACACCTTC	CASSPTGAFDYGYTF
-	TRBV29-1	TRBJ1-4	-	TGCAGCGTTCTACCAGGGGCAACTAATGAAAAACTGTTTTTT	CSVLPGATNEKLFF